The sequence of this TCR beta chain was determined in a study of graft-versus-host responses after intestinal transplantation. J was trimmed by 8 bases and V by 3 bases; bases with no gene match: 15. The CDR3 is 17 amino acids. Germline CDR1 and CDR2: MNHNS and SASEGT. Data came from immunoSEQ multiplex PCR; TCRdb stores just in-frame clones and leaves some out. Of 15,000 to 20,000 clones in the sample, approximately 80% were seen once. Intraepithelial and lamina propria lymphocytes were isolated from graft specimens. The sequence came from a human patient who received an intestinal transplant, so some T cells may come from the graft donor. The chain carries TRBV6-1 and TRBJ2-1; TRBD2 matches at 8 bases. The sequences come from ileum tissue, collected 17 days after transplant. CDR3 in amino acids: CASSEGKGLGFPDEQFF. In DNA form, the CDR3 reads TGTGCCAGCAGTGAGGGGAAGGGACTAGGGTTTCCGGATGAGCAGTTCTTC.